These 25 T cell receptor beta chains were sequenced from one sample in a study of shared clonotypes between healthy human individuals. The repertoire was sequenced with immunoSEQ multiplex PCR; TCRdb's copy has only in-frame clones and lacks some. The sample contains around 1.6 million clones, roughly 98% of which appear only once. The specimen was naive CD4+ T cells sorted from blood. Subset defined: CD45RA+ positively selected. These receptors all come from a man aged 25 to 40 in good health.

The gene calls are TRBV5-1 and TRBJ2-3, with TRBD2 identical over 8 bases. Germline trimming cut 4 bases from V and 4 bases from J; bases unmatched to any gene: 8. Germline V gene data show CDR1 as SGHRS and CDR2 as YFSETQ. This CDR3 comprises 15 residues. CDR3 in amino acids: CASSPGGAGPDTQYF. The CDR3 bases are TGCGCCAGCAGCCCCGGGGGGGCAGGACCAGATACGCAGTATTTT.

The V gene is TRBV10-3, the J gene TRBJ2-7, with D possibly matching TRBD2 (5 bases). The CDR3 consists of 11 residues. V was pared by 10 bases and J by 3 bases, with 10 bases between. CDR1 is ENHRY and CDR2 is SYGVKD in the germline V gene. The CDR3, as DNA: TGTGCCACGGGTGGACTCTACGAGCAGTACTTC. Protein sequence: CATGGLYEQYF.

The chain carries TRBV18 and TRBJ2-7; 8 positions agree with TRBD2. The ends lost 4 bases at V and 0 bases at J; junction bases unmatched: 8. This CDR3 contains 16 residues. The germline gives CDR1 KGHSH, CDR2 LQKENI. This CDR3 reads CASSQNRGTSSYEQYF. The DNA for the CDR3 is TGTGCCAGCTCACAGAATAGGGGGACTAGCTCCTACGAGCAGTACTTC.

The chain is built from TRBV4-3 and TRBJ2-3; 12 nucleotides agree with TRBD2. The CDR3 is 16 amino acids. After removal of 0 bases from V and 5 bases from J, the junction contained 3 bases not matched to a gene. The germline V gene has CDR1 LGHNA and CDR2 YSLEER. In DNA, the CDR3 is TGCGCCAGCAGCCAAGAGGGACTAGCGGGCCAAGATACGCAGTATTTT. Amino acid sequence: CASSQEGLAGQDTQYF.

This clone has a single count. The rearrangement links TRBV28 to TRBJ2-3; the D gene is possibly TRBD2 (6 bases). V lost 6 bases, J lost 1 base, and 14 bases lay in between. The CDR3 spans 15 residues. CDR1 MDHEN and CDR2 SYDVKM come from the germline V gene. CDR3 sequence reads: CASREPGLGTDTQYF. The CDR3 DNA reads TGTGCCAGCAGGGAACCGGGACTGGGCACAGATACGCAGTATTTT.

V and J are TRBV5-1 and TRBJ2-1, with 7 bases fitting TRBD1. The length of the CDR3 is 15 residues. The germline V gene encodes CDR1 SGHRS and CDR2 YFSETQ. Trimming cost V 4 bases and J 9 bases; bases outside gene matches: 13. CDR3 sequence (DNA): TGCGCCAGCAGCGATATCGACAGGGAAAAGGGTGAGCAGTTCTTC. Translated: CASSDIDREKGEQFF. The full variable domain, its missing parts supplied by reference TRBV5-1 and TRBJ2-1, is KAGVTQTPRYLIKTRGQQVTLSCSPISGHRSVSWYQQTPGQGLQFLFEYFSETQRNKGNFPGRFSGRQFSNSRSEMNVSTLELGDSALYLCASSDIDREKGEQFFGPGTRLTVL.

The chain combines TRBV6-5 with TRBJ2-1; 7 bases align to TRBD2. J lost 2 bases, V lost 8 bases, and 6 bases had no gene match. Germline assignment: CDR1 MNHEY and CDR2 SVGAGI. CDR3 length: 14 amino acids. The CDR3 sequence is CASGGGPTYNEQFF. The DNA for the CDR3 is TGTGCCAGCGGGGGAGGGCCTACCTACAATGAGCAGTTCTTC.

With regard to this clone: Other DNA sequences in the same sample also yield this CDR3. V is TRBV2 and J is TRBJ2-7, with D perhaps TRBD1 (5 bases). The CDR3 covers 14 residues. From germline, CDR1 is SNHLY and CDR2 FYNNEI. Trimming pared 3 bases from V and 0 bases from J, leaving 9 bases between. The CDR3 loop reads CASSDQGTSYEQYF. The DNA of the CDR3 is TGTGCCAGCAGTGACCAGGGAACCTCCTACGAGCAGTACTTC.

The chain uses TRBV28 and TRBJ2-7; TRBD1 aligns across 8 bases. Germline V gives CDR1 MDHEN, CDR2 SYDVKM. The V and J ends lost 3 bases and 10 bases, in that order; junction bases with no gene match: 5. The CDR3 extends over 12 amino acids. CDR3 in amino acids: CASSFKTGGQYF. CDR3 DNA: TGTGCCAGCAGTTTCAAAACAGGGGGTCAGTACTTC.

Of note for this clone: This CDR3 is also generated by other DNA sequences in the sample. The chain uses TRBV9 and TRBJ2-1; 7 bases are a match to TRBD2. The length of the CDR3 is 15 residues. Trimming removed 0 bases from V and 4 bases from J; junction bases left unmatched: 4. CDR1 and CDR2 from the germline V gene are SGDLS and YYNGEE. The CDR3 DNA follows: TGTGCCAGCAGCGTAGCTGGCGGGGGATACAATGAGCAGTTCTTC. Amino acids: CASSVAGGGYNEQFF.

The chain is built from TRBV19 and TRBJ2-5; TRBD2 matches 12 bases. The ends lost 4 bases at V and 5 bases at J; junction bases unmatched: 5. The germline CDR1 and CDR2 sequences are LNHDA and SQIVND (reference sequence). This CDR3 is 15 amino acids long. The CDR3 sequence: CASSTLLAGGETQYF. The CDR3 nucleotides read TGTGCCAGTAGTACCCTACTAGCGGGAGGTGAGACCCAGTACTTC.

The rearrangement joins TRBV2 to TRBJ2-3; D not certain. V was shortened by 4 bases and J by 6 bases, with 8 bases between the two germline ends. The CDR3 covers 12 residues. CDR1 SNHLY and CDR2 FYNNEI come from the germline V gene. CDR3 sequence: CASSGEWDTQYF. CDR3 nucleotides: TGTGCCAGCAGTGGAGAATGGGATACGCAGTATTTT.

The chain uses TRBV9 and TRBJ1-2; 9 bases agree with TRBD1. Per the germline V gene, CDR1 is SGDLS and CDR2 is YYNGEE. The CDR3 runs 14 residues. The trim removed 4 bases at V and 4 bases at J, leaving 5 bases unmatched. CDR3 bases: TGTGCCAGCAGCCCCCGGACAGGGGCCTATGGCTACACCTTC. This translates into CASSPRTGAYGYTF. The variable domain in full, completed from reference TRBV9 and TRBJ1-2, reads DSGVTQTPKHLITATGQRVTLRCSPRSGDLSVYWYQQSLDQGLQFLIQYYNGEERAKGNILERFSAQQFPDLHSELNLSSLELGDSALYFCASSPRTGAYGYTFGSGTRLTVV.

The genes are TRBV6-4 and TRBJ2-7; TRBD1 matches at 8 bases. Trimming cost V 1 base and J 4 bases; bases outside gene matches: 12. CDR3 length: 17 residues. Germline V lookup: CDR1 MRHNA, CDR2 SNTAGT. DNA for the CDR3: TGTGCCAGCAGTGACTTCCCTAGACAGGGGTTACGGTACGAGCAGTACTTC. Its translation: CASSDFPRQGLRYEQYF.

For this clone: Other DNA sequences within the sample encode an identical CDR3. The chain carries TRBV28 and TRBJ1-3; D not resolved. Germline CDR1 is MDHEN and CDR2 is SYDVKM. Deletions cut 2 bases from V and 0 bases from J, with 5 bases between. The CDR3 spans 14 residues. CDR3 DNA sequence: TGTGCCAGCAGTTTAATCAGCTCTGGAAACACCATATATTTT. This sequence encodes CASSLISSGNTIYF.

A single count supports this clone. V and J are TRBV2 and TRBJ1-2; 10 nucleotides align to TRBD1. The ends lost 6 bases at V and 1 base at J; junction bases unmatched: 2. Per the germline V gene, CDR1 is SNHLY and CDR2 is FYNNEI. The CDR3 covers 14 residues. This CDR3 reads CASRGTGDNYGYTF. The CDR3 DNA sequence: TGTGCCAGCAGGGGGACAGGGGATAACTATGGCTACACCTTC.

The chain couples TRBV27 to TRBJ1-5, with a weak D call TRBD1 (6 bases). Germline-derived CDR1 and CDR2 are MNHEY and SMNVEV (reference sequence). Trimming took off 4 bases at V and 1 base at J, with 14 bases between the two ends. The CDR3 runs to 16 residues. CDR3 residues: CASSYSWTASNQPQHF. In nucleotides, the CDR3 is TGTGCCAGCAGTTATTCTTGGACAGCCAGCAATCAGCCCCAGCATTTT.

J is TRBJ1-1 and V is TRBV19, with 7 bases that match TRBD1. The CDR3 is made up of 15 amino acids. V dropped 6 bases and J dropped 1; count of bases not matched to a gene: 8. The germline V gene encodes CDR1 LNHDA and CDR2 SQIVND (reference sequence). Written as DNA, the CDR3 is TGTGCCAGTAGCATCCTTACAGGGGCGAACACTGAAGCTTTCTTT. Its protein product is CASSILTGANTEAFF.

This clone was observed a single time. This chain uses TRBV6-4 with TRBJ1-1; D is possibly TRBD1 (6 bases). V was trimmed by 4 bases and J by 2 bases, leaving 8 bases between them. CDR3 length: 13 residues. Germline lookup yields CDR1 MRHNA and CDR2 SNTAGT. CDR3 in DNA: TGTGCCAGCAGTGTACAGGGTAACACTGAAGCTTTCTTT. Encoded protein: CASSVQGNTEAFF.

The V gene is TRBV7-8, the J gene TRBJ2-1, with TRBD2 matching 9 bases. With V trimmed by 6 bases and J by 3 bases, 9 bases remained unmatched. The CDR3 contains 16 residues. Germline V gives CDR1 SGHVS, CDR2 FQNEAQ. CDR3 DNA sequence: TGTGCCAGCAGACGGACCGGGACTAGCAACTACAATGAGCAGTTCTTC. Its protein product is CASRRTGTSNYNEQFF.

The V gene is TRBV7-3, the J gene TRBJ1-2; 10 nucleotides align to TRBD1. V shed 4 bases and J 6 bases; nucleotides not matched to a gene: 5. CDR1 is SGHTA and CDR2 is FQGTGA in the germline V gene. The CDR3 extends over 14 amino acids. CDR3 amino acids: CASSSTGQGNGYTF. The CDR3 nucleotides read TGTGCCAGCAGCTCAACGGGACAGGGGAATGGCTACACCTTC.

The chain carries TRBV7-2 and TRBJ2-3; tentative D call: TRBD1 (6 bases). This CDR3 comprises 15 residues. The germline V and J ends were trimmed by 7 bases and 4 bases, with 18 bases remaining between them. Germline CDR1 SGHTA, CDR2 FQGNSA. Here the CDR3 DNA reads TGTGCCAGCATCCAAGACAGGACCCCGTCAGATACGCAGTATTTT. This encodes CASIQDRTPSDTQYF.

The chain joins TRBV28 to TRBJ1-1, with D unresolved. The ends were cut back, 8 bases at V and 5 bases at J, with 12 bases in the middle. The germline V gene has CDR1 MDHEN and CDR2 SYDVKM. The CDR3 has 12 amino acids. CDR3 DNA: TGTGCCAGCCGGAGGGTTGGTACTGAAGCTTTCTTT. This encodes CASRRVGTEAFF.

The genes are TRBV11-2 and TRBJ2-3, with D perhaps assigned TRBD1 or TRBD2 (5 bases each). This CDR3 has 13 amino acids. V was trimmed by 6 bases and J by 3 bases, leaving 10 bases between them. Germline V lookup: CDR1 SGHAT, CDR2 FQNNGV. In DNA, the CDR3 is TGTGCCAGCAGTGGTTGGGGGACAGATACGCAGTATTTT. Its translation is CASSGWGTDTQYF.

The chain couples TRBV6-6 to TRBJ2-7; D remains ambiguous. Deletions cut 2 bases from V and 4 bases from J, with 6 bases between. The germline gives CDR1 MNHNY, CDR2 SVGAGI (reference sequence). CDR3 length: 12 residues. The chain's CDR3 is CASSYPQYEQYF. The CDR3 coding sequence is TGTGCCAGCAGTTACCCCCAGTACGAGCAGTACTTC.